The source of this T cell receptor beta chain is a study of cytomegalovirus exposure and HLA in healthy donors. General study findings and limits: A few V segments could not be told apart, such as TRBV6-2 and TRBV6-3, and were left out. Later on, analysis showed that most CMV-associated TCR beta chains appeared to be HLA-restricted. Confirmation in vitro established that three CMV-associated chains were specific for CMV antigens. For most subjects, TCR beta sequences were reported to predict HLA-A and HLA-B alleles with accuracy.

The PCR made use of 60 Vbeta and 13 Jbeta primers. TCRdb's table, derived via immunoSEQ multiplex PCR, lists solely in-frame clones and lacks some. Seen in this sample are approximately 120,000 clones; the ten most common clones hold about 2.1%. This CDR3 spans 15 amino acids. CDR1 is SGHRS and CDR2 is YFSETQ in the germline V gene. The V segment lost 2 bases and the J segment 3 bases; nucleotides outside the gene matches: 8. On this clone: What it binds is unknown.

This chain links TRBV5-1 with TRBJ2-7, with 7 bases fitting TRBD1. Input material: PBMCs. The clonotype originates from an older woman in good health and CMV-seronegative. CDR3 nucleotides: TGCGCCAGCAGCTTAACCGGGACAGCACTCTACGAGCAGTACTTC. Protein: CASSLTGTALYEQYF.